The rows below give T cell receptor beta chains drawn from one sample of a study of blood T cells in healthy people across ages. A single record per CDR3 protein comes from TCRdb applying MiXCR to the 5' RACE reads. This table holds more than 800,000 distinct CDR3 sequences, 29% found once. The sample was blood. The receptors stem from a woman over 75 in good health. The CDR3 runs from the conserved cysteine through the conserved F or W.

len: 13
j_gene: TRBJ1-2
v_gene: TRBV25-1
CDR3aa: CASRGAINYGYTF

len: 12
j_gene: TRBJ2-4
v_gene: TRBV6-5
CDR3aa: CASRAGANIQYF

len: 15
j_gene: TRBJ2-4
v_gene: TRBV20-1
CDR3aa: CSALRPVQGRNIQYF

len: 17
j_gene: TRBJ2-3
v_gene: TRBV20-1
CDR3aa: CSATGTSGPTYADTQYF

len: 15
j_gene: TRBJ2-5
v_gene: TRBV6-1
CDR3aa: CASSDPGRTQETQYF

len: 15
j_gene: TRBJ2-1
v_gene: TRBV6-6
CDR3aa: CASSSPTGHYNEQFF

len: 15
j_gene: TRBJ2-5
v_gene: TRBV24-1
CDR3aa: CATSDSGRARETQYF

len: 13
j_gene: TRBJ2-7
v_gene: TRBV6-2/TRBV6-3
CDR3aa: CASGPLLGYEQYF

len: 14
j_gene: TRBJ1-1
v_gene: TRBV5-6
CDR3aa: CASSFRGQLTEAFF

len: 16
j_gene: TRBJ1-2
v_gene: TRBV5-1
CDR3aa: CASSFFTPGQGVGYTF

len: 13
j_gene: TRBJ1-4
v_gene: TRBV7-9
CDR3aa: CASHRRLGEKLFF